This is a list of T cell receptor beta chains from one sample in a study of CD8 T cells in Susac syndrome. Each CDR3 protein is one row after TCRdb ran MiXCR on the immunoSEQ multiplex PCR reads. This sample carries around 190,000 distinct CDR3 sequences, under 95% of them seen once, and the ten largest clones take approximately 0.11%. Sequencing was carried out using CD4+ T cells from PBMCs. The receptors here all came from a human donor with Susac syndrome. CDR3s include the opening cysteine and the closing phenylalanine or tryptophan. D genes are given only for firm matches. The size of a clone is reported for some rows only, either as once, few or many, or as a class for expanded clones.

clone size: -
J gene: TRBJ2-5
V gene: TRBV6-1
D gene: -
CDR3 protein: CASTERETQYF
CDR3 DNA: TGTGCCAGCACCGAAAGAGAGACCCAGTACTTC

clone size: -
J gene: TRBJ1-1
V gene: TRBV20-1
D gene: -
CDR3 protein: CSASGGLGNTEAFF
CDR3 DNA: TGCAGTGCTTCCGGAGGGCTGGGGAACACTGAAGCTTTCTTT

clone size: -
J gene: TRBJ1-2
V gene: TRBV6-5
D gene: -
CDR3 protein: CASSYSTGQGYGYTF
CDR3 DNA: TGTGCCAGCAGTTACTCCACTGGGCAGGGTTACGGCTACACCTTC

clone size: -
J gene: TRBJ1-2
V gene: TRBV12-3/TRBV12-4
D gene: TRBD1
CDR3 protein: CASSLGAGGYYGYTF
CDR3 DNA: TGTGCCAGCAGTTTAGGGGCAGGGGGTTACTATGGCTACACCTTC

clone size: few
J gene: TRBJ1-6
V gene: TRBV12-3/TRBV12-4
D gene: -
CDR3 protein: CASSLRLNSPLHF
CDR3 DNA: TGTGCCAGCAGTTTACGGCTTAATTCACCCCTCCACTTT

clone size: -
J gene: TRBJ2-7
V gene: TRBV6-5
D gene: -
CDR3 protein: CASSYSGAVSYEQYF
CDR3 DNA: TGTGCCAGCAGTTACTCAGGGGCGGTCTCCTACGAGCAGTACTTC

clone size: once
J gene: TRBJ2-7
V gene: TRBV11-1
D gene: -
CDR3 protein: CASSLVPYEQYF
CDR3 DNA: TGTGCCAGCAGCTTAGTCCCCTACGAGCAGTACTTC

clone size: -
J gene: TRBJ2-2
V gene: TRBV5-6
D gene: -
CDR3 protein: CASSPVRGGTGELFF
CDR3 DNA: TGTGCCAGCAGCCCTGTTAGGGGGGGCACCGGGGAGCTGTTTTTT

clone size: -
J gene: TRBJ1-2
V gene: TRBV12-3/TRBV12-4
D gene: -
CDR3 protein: CASTSGGARYGYTF
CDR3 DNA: TGTGCCAGCACCTCGGGGGGGGCGCGGTATGGCTACACCTTC

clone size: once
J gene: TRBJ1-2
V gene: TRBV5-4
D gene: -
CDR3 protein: CASSQAIVRGYTF
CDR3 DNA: TGTGCCAGCAGCCAAGCAATAGTGCGGGGCTACACCTTC

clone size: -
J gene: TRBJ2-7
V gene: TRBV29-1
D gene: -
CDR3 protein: CSVGQGNSYEQYF
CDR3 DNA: TGCAGCGTTGGGCAGGGGAACTCCTACGAGCAGTACTTC

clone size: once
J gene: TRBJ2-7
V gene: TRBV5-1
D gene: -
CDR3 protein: CASGPGHVVYEQYF
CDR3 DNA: TGCGCCAGCGGCCCGGGACATGTCGTTTACGAGCAGTACTTC

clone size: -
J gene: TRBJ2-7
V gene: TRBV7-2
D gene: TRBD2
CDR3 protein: CASSLSAGLTYEQYF
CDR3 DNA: TGTGCCAGCAGCTTATCAGCGGGGTTGACCTACGAGCAGTACTTC

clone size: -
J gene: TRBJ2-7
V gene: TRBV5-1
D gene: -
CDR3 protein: CASSRTWQGYYEQYF
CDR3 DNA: TGCGCCAGCAGCCGAACGTGGCAGGGGTACTACGAGCAGTACTTC

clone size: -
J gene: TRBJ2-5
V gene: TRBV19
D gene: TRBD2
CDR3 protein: CASSIGGGGETQYF
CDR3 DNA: TGTGCCAGTAGTATCGGCGGGGGAGGTGAGACCCAGTACTTC

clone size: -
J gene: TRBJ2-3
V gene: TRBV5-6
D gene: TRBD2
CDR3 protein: CASSLYRTSGSTDTQYF
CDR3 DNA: TGTGCCAGCAGCTTGTATCGGACTAGCGGTAGCACAGATACGCAGTATTTT

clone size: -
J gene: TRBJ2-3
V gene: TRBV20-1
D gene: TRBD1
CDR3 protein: CSAIDRGTDTQYF
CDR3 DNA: TGCAGTGCTATTGACAGGGGCACAGATACGCAGTATTTT

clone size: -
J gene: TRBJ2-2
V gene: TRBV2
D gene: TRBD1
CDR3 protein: CASSSGQGTGELFF
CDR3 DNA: TGTGCCAGCAGTTCTGGACAGGGCACCGGGGAGCTGTTTTTT

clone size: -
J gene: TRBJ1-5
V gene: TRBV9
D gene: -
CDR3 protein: CASSRLGDQPQHF
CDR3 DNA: TGTGCCAGCAGCCGGCTCGGCGATCAGCCCCAGCATTTT

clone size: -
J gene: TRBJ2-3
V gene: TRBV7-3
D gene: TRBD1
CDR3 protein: CASSKGQADTQYF
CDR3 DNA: TGTGCCAGCAGCAAAGGACAGGCAGATACGCAGTATTTT

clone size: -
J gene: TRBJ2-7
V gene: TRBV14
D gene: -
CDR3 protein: CASSPTVGIRYF
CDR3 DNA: TGTGCCAGCAGCCCTACCGTGGGGATTCGGTACTTC

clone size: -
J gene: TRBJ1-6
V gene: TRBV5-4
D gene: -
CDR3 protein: CASSRDPQDNSPLHF
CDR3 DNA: TGTGCCAGCAGCCGGGACCCACAGGATAATTCACCCCTCCACTTT

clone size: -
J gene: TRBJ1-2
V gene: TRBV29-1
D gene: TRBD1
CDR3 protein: CSVEEPGGGDGYTF
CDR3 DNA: TGCAGCGTTGAAGAACCAGGGGGCGGAGATGGCTACACCTTC

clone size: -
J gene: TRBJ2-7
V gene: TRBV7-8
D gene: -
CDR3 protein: CASSTLATYEQYF
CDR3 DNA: TGTGCCAGCAGCACTTTAGCGACGTACGAGCAGTACTTC

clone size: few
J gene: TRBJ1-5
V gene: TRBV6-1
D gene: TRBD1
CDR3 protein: CASSPGQGDNQPQHF
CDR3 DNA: TGTGCCAGCAGCCCCGGACAGGGAGACAATCAGCCCCAGCATTTT

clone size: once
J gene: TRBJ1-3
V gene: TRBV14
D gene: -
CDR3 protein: CASSGENTIYF
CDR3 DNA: TGTGCCAGCAGCGGCGAGAACACCATATATTTT

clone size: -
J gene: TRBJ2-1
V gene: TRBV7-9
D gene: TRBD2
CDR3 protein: CASSQTSGGADEQFF
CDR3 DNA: TGTGCCAGCAGCCAGACTAGCGGGGGGGCCGATGAGCAGTTCTTC